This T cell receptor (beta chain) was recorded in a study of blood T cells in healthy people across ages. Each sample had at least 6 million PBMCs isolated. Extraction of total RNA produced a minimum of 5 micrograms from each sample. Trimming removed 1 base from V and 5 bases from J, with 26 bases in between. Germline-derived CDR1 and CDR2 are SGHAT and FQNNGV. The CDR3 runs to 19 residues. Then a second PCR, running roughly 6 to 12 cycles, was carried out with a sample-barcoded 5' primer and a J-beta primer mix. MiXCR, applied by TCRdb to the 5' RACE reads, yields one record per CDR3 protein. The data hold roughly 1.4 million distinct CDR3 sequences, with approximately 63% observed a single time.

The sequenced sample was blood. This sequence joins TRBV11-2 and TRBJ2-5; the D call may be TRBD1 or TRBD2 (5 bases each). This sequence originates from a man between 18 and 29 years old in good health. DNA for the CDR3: TGTGCCAGCAGCTTAGTGAATGTAGTCAGGGACGCAAAGGAGGAGACCCAGTACTTC. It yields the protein CASSLVNVVRDAKEETQYF.